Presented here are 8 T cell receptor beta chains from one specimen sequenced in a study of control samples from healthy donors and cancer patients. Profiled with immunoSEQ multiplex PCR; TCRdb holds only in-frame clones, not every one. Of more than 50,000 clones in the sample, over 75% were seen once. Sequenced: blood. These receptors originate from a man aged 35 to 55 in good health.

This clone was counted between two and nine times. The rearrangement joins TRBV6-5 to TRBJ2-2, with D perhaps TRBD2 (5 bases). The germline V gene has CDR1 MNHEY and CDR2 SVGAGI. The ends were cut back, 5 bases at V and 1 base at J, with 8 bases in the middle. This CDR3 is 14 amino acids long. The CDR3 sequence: CASSTRGNTGELFF. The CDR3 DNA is TGTGCCAGCAGTACCCGGGGGAACACCGGGGAGCTGTTTTTT.

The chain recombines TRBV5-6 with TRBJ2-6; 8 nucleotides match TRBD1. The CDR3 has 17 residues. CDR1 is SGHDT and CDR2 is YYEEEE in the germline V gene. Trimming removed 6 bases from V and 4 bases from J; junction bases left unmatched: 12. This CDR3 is CASIETGDARGANVLTF. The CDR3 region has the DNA TGTGCCAGCATAGAGACAGGGGATGCGCGGGGGGCCAACGTCCTGACTTTC.

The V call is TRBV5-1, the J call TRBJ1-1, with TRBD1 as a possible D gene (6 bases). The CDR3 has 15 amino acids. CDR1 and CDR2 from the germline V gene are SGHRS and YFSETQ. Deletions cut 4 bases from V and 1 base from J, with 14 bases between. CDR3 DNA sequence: TGCGCCAGCAGCACTTTGACAGGAGGGAACACTGAAGCTTTCTTT. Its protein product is CASSTLTGGNTEAFF.

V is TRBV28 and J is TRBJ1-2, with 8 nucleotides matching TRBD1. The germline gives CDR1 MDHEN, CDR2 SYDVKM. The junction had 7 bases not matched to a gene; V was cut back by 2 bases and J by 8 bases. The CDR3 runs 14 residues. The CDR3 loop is CASSLPGQVHGYTF. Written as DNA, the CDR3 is TGTGCCAGCAGTTTACCGGGACAGGTTCACGGCTACACCTTC.

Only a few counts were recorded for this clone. The CDR3: CASSVEVVPYEQYF. CDR3 nucleotides: TGTGCCAGCAGCGTAGAGGTGGTCCCCTACGAGCAGTACTTC. V and J are TRBV9 and TRBJ2-7, with D uncertain. V was shortened by 0 bases and J by 2 bases, with 9 bases between the two germline ends. The V gene's germline CDR1 is SGDLS and CDR2 YYNGEE. The CDR3 length is 14 residues.

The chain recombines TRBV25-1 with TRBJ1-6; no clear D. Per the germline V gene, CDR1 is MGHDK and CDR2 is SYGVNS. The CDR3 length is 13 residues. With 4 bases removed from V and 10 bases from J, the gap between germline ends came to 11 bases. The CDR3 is CASSGEGRSPLHF. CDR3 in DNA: TGTGCCAGCAGTGGCGAAGGGCGATCACCCCTCCACTTT.

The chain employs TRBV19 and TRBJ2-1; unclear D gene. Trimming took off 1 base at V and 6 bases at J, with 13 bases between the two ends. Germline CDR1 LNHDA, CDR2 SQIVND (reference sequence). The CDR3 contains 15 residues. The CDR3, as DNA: TGTGCCAGTAGTATAGGCCTTATAGATGCCAATGAGCAGTTCTTC. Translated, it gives CASSIGLIDANEQFF.

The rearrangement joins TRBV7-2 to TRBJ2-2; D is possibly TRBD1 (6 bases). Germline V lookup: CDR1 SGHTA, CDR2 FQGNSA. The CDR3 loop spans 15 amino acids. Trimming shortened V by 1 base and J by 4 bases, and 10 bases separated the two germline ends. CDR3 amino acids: CASSLVRTATGELFF. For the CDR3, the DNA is TGTGCCAGCAGCTTAGTGAGGACAGCCACCGGGGAGCTGTTTTTT.